The clone carrying this T cell receptor beta chain occurred a few times. Sequencing involved patients with CD8+CD57+ cell expansion previously shown by flow cytometry. Therapy had not been given to patients before blood sampling. Trimming removed 1 base at V and 7 bases at J, with 13 bases between. The CDR3 spans 14 residues. The germline V gene encodes CDR1 GTSNPN and CDR2 SVGIG (reference sequence). Template material for TCR beta VDJ and CDR3 profiling consisted of genomic DNA. TCRdb redid the calling of the reads with MiXCR, one entry per CDR3 protein. Of under 200,000 distinct CDR3 sequences in the sample, roughly 48% were seen once. This sample is part of a study of CD8+CD57+ T cells in acquired aplastic anemia. Study overall: Average DNA yield from sorted CD4+ and CD8+ cells was approximately 3 ug.

The source material was sorted CD4+, CD8+, or CD8+CD57+ T cells (not recorded which) from PBMCs. This TCR came from a human donor with aplastic anemia. The J gene is TRBJ2-2, the V gene TRBV30, with D tentatively TRBD2 (5 bases). Here the CDR3 reads CAWSGGLGGGELFF. DNA for the CDR3: TGTGCCTGGAGTGGAGGACTTGGTGGCGGGGAGCTGTTTTTT.